These 18 T cell receptor gamma chains originate from one sample sequenced in a study of human gamma delta and Vdelta1 T cells. TCRdb re-analyzed the PCR reads via CATT. The data contain thousands of gamma-chain clones, over 4% of them singletons. Source material: naive CD27+ Vdelta1 gamma-delta T cells from blood. These receptors were obtained from a human donor in good health.

The rearrangement uses TRGV5 and TRGJ1 or TRGJ2. This CDR3 is 13 amino acids long. The J segment lost 7 bases and the V segment lost 0 bases, leaving 6 bases of the junction unmatched. Germline assignment: CDR1 VINAFY and CDR2 YDVSNSKD. CDR3 protein: CATWDRRNYKKLF. Written as DNA, the CDR3 is TGTGCCACCTGGGACAGGCGAAACTATAAGAAACTCTTT.

In its sample, this clone is medium-sized. V usage is TRGV3 and J usage is TRGJ1 or TRGJ2. The junction had 2 bases not matched to a gene; V was cut back by 0 bases and J by 9 bases. CDR1 and CDR2 from the germline V gene are VTNTFY and YDVSTARD (reference sequence). The CDR3 has 11 amino acids. CDR3 DNA: TGTGCCACCTGGGACAGGTTTAAGAAACTCTTT. As protein: CATWDRFKKLF.

This clone has just a few counts. J is TRGJ1 or TRGJ2 and V is TRGV3. Germline values: CDR1 VTNTFY, CDR2 YDVSTARD (reference sequence). Losses at the gene ends were 0 bases for V and 1 base for J; bases not matched to a gene: 9. CDR3 length: 16 amino acids. The CDR3: CATWDRQPLNYYKKLF. For the CDR3, the DNA is TGTGCCACCTGGGACAGGCAGCCCCTAAATTATTATAAGAAACTCTTT.

This clone rates as large (0.1 to 1%). The rearrangement joins TRGV2 to TRGJ1 or TRGJ2. The CDR3 extends over 13 amino acids. CDR1 is EGSNGY and CDR2 is YDSYNSKV in the germline V gene. After removal of 1 base from V and 5 bases from J, the junction contained 5 bases not matched to a gene. In nucleotides, the CDR3 is TGTGCCACCTGGGACGGTAATCATTATAAGAAACTCTTT. This translates into CATWDGNHYKKLF.

The genes are TRGV3 and TRGJ1 or TRGJ2. Germline-derived CDR1 and CDR2 are VTNTFY and YDVSTARD (reference sequence). The CDR3 has 12 amino acids. The V and J ends lost 1 base and 9 bases, in that order; junction bases with no gene match: 6. In DNA, the CDR3 is TGTGCCACCTGGGACAGAGCTCTTAAGAAACTCTTT. It is translated as CATWDRALKKLF.

Concerning this clone: A much larger clonotype is one base distant, so this may be a read error. The rearrangement links TRGV5 to TRGJ1 or TRGJ2. The J gene, left out of TCRdb, was set here by checking the DNA against germline. Germline V lookup: CDR1 VINAFY, CDR2 YDVSNSKD. Germline trimming cut 0 bases from V and 8 bases from J; bases unmatched to any gene: 7. The CDR3 is 13 residues long. CDR3 nucleotides: TGTGCCACCTGGGACAGGCTCAAGGATAAGAAACTCTTT. Translated: CATWDRLKDKKLF.

The J gene call is TRGJ1 or TRGJ2, but no V gene call exists. The CDR3 consists of 13 residues. The CDR3 here is CATWDGHNYKKLF. The CDR3 DNA reads TGTGCCACCTGGGACGGGCACAATTATAAGAAACTCTTT.

By proportion, this clone is medium-sized. This chain links TRGV8 with TRGJ1 or TRGJ2. V lost 3 bases to trimming and J lost 3 bases; unmatched junction nucleotides: 8. This CDR3 contains 14 residues. CDR1 is VENAVY, CDR2 YDSYNSRV, per germline. The CDR3 loop is CATWDSWRYYKKLF. CDR3 coding DNA: TGTGCCACCTGGGATTCGTGGCGTTATTATAAGAAACTCTTT.

This clone is labeled medium-sized. This may come from a read error, since a much larger clone is one base off. The chain recombines TRGV2 with TRGJ1 or TRGJ2. From germline, CDR1 is EGSNGY and CDR2 YDSYNSKV. This CDR3 region has 11 residues. Trimming cost V 1 base and J 10 bases; bases outside gene matches: 4. The CDR3 loop is CATWDGLKKLF. The CDR3 DNA is TGTGCCACCTGGGACGGTCTGAAGAAACTCTTT.

Note on this clone: TCRdb records a much larger clone's protein for this DNA, with a difference at residue 10 that likely arises from a read error; the protein given is the translation of the DNA. The V call is TRGV2, the J call TRGJ1 or TRGJ2. CDR3 length: 16 amino acids. CDR1 is EGSNGY and CDR2 is YDSYNSKV in the germline V gene. The ends lost 3 bases at V and 4 bases at J; junction bases unmatched: 15. CDR3 region: CATWDRRSMKYYKKLF. In DNA, the CDR3 is TGTGCCACCTGGGACCGCAGAAGTATGAAGTATTATAAGAAACTCTTT.

A remark on this clone: TCRdb records a much larger clone's protein for this DNA, with a difference at residue 10 that likely arises from a read error; the protein given is the translation of the DNA. The same CDR3 is also encoded by other DNA sequences in this sample. The chain has TRGV9 and TRGJP. This CDR3 has 13 amino acids. Looked up from germline, CDR1 is GITISATS and CDR2 is ISYDGTV (reference sequence). CDR3 sequence (DNA): TGTGCCTTACAAGAGTTGGGCAAAAAAAACAAGGTATTT. Amino acid sequence: CALQELGKKNKVF.

Points on this clone: The junction and the germline gene differ at one end; a read error may be behind it. This chain links TRGV3 with TRGJ1 or TRGJ2. The J gene is absent in TCRdb and was assigned here via DNA matching to germline. Germline V gene data show CDR1 as VTNTFY and CDR2 as YDVSTARD (reference sequence). The CDR3 is 13 amino acids. CDR3 sequence reads: CATWYSPPYRKLF. CDR3 DNA sequence: TGTGCCACCTGGTACAGCCCACCGTATAGGAAACTCTTT.

This clone was detected a few times. The chain links TRGV3 to TRGJ1 or TRGJ2. The germline V gene encodes CDR1 VTNTFY and CDR2 YDVSTARD (reference sequence). The CDR3 totals 15 residues. With V trimmed by 2 bases and J by 2 bases, 9 bases remained unmatched. CDR3 DNA sequence: TGTGCCACCTGGGACATCCCATATCATTATTATAAGAAACTCTTT. It yields the protein CATWDIPYHYYKKLF.

This clone appeared a few times. The mismatch at residue 8 between this DNA's translation and the TCRdb protein of a much larger clone likely reflects a read error; the protein shown is translated from the DNA. The gene calls are TRGV5 and TRGJ1 or TRGJ2. This CDR3 is built from 14 residues. V was pared by 3 bases and J by 2 bases, with 7 bases of the junction left unmatched. CDR1 is VINAFY, CDR2 YDVSNSKD, per germline. CDR3 residues: CATWDASYYYKKLF. CDR3 DNA: TGTGCCACCTGGGACGCATCGTATTATTATAAGAAACTCTTT.

This clone was picked up a small number of times. This chain connects TRGV8 to TRGJ1 or TRGJ2. From germline, CDR1 is VENAVY and CDR2 YDSYNSRV. This CDR3 spans 13 amino acids. V gave up 5 bases and J gave up 2 bases; unmatched junction bases: 6. The DNA for the CDR3 is TGTGCCACCTGGGCCCTGCATTATTATAAGAAACTCTTT. Protein sequence: CATWALHYYKKLF.

This clone was seen a few times. The V and J genes are TRGV2 and TRGJ1 or TRGJ2. V lost 2 bases, J lost 7 bases, and 8 bases stayed unmatched. Germline CDR1 is EGSNGY and CDR2 is YDSYNSKV. CDR3 length: 13 amino acids. CDR3 sequence: CATWDVTCYKKLF. CDR3 bases: TGTGCCACCTGGGACGTGACTTGCTATAAGAAACTCTTT.

This clone has a handful of counts. The J gene is TRGJ1 or TRGJ2, the V gene TRGV3. Germline matching of the DNA provided the J gene here, since TCRdb leaves it blank. V lost 0 bases to trimming and J lost 3 bases; unmatched junction nucleotides: 8. CDR1 is VTNTFY, CDR2 YDVSTARD, per germline (reference sequence). The CDR3 consists of 15 residues. CDR3 region: CATWDRRGTYYKKLF. CDR3 DNA sequence: TGTGCCACCTGGGACAGGCGGGGTACTTATTATAAGAAACTCTTT.

Only a few counts were recorded for this clone. It differs at one base from a far larger clone, so likely a read error. The sample has other DNA sequences that encode this CDR3 too. The J gene is TRGJ1 or TRGJ2, the V gene TRGV9. CDR3 length: 14 amino acids. CDR1 is GITISATS, CDR2 ISYDGTV, per germline (reference sequence). The CDR3 DNA reads as TGTGCTTTGTGGGAGGTGCGTCGTTATTATAAGAAACTCTTT. It is translated as CALWEVRRYYKKLF.